These 6 T cell receptor beta chains originate from one sample sequenced in a study of blood T cell repertoires in COVID-19. Data came from immunoSEQ multiplex PCR; TCRdb stores just in-frame clones and leaves some out. The data show about 230,000 clones, over 70% seen once. The sample comprised peripheral blood. The receptors were sampled from a man aged 40-50 years with acute or convalescent COVID-19.

The chain is built from TRBV19 and TRBJ2-7; D gene uncertain. The germline V gene has CDR1 LNHDA and CDR2 SQIVND (reference sequence). The CDR3 loop spans 13 amino acids. V was pared by 5 bases and J by 7 bases, with 15 bases between. CDR3: CASSETNLREQYF. The DNA of the CDR3 is TGTGCCAGTAGTGAGACCAACCTGAGGGAGCAGTACTTC.

The CDR3 coding sequence is TGTGCCAGCAGCGCCTTTAGCGGGAGGGCGTTCGGGGAGCTGTTTTTT. Protein: CASSAFSGRAFGELFF. The V call is TRBV9, the J call TRBJ2-2; 11 bases are a match to TRBD2. V was clipped by 3 bases and J by 7 bases; unmatched bases: 8. Germline V gene lookup returns CDR1 SGDLS and CDR2 YYNGEE. This CDR3 spans 16 amino acids.

Concerning this clone itself: The sample has other DNA sequences that encode this CDR3 too. The gene calls are TRBV7-2 and TRBJ1-5; 7 nucleotides match TRBD1. The CDR3 sequence is 14 residues long. Germline loops: CDR1 SGHTA, CDR2 FQGNSA. J gave up 7 bases and V 5 bases, and 8 bases lay outside the gene matches. DNA for the CDR3: TGTGCCAGCAGCCTCAGACAGGGAGGACAGCCCCAGCATTTT. It yields the protein CASSLRQGGQPQHF.

The genes are TRBV6-2 or TRBV6-3 and TRBJ2-7, with TRBD1 matching over 9 bases. The germline V gene encodes CDR1 MNHEY and CDR2 SVGEGT. The V and J ends lost 6 bases and 5 bases, in that order; junction bases with no gene match: 5. The CDR3 is made up of 13 amino acids. The DNA of the CDR3 is TGTGCCAGCAGCCAACAGGGGGCCCACGAGCAGTACTTC. Translated, it gives CASSQQGAHEQYF.

The chain has TRBV7-9 and TRBJ2-7; no firm D call. Germline V gene sequence: CDR1 SEHNR, CDR2 FQNEAQ (reference sequence). CDR3 length equals 15 residues. The V gene lost 4 bases and the J gene lost 2 bases, with 15 bases spanning the gap. The CDR3 sequence: CASSSDSGSPYEQYF. The CDR3, as DNA: TGTGCCAGCAGCTCCGACTCCGGGTCTCCCTACGAGCAGTACTTC.

The rearrangement links TRBV6-5 to TRBJ2-7; the match to TRBD2 covers 12 bases. Per germline, CDR1 MNHEY and CDR2 SVGAGI. The V gene end was trimmed by 10 bases and the J gene end by 4 bases; junction bases not matched to a gene: 5. There are 13 residues in the CDR3. This chain's CDR3 is CATQTSGSYEQYF. DNA for the CDR3: TGTGCCACCCAGACTAGCGGGAGTTACGAGCAGTACTTC.